What follows are 27 T cell receptor beta chains derived from one specimen sequenced in a study of spatial heterogeneity in lung cancer. A single record per CDR3 protein comes from TCRdb applying MiXCR to the 5' RACE reads. The repertoire consists of 45,000 or so distinct CDR3 sequences, with over 9.5% occurring once and the leading ten covering roughly 40%. As for time point: sample taken at primary tumor resection. Tumor, nontumor lung or frozen PBMC supplied whole RNA, sequenced without sorting. Sequenced material: PBMCs, taken at surgery. The receptors here all came from a female donor with early-stage non-small cell lung cancer.

This clonotype has a handful of counts. The chain carries TRBV12-3 or TRBV12-4 and TRBJ1-6; TRBD1 matches 9 bases. The CDR3 extends over 17 amino acids. V dropped 11 bases and J dropped 5; count of bases not matched to a gene: 16. CDR3 residues: CACDNGTGIIDNSPLHF. The CDR3 region has the DNA TGTGCCTGCGACAACGGGACAGGGATAATAGATAATTCACCCCTCCACTTT.

This clonotype was seen repeatedly, ten times or more. The J gene is TRBJ1-1, the V gene TRBV29-1; D call uncertain. Trimming shortened V by 3 bases and J by 6 bases, and 11 bases separated the two germline ends. There are 12 residues in the CDR3. Germline V gene sequence: CDR1 SQVTM, CDR2 ANQGSEA. The DNA of the CDR3 is TGCAGCGTTGACTTCCGGTCCGCTGAAGCTTTCTTT. It yields the protein CSVDFRSAEAFF.

This clonotype was recorded at least ten times. The V gene is TRBV6-6, the J gene TRBJ2-7; 12 bases map to TRBD2. V lost 5 bases to trimming and J lost 5 bases; unmatched junction nucleotides: 7. The CDR3 contains 15 residues. Germline assignment: CDR1 MNHNY and CDR2 SVGAGI (reference sequence). The CDR3 DNA reads as TGTGCCAGCAGTCATCTAGCGGGGGGGCCCCACGAGCAGTACTTC. Encoded protein: CASSHLAGGPHEQYF.

The sample holds a few counts of this clonotype. This chain uses TRBV5-1 with TRBJ1-1; D is possibly TRBD1 (6 bases). CDR3 length equals 14 residues. V shed 4 bases and J shed 0 bases, with 10 bases lying between them. Germline assignment: CDR1 SGHRS and CDR2 YFSETQ. CDR3 nucleotides: TGCGCCAGCAGCCCTGACAGGATGAACACTGAAGCTTTCTTT. This gives the protein CASSPDRMNTEAFF.

The V and J genes are TRBV27 and TRBJ1-4; tentatively, D is TRBD1 (5 bases). This CDR3 comprises 14 residues. Germline values: CDR1 MNHEY, CDR2 SMNVEV (reference sequence). The V and J ends lost 8 bases and 5 bases respectively, with 15 bases between them. The CDR3 DNA is TGTGCCAGCGGGCCCAGGAGGGGAAATGAAAAACTGTTTTTT. As protein: CASGPRRGNEKLFF.

This clonotype was counted a few times. The chain carries TRBV19 and TRBJ2-7; TRBD2 is a possible D gene (7 bases). The V gene lost 5 bases and the J gene lost 2 bases, with 13 bases spanning the gap. Germline V gene sequence: CDR1 LNHDA, CDR2 SQIVND (reference sequence). The CDR3 loop spans 14 amino acids. The CDR3 reads CASSEGGGTYEQYF. CDR3 nucleotides: TGTGCCAGTAGTGAGGGAGGGGGGACCTACGAGCAGTACTTC.

This clonotype was picked up a small number of times. The rearrangement links TRBV28 to TRBJ2-6; D remains unclear. CDR3 length: 18 amino acids. The germline V and J ends were trimmed by 1 base and 0 bases, with 13 bases remaining between them. From germline, CDR1 is MDHEN and CDR2 SYDVKM. CDR3: CASSLSLVLDSGANVLTF. The CDR3 nucleotides read TGTGCCAGCAGTTTATCTCTCGTTTTGGACTCTGGGGCCAACGTCCTGACTTTC.

The V gene is TRBV28, the J gene TRBJ1-2, with a tentative D call TRBD1 (6 bases). The V end was cut by 3 bases, the J end by 4 bases, with 15 bases between. Germline loops: CDR1 MDHEN, CDR2 SYDVKM. This CDR3 contains 15 residues. This chain's CDR3 is CASSLGGAPIYGYTF. In DNA form, the CDR3 reads TGTGCCAGCAGTTTGGGGGGGGCCCCTATCTATGGCTACACCTTC.

The rearrangement links TRBV7-9 to TRBJ1-2, with TRBD1 matching 9 bases. The CDR3 sequence is 15 residues long. The V and J ends lost 4 bases and 8 bases, in that order; junction bases with no gene match: 11. Germline V lookup: CDR1 SEHNR, CDR2 FQNEAQ (reference sequence). As DNA, the CDR3 is TGTGCCAGCAGCTGGGGACAGGGTCCGCATTGGGGCTACACCTTC. Protein product: CASSWGQGPHWGYTF. Based on the CDR3 plus reference TRBV7-9 and TRBJ1-2, the full variable domain is DTGVSQNPRHKITKRGQNVTFRCDPISEHNRLYWYRQTLGQGPEFLTYFQNEAQLEKSRLLSDRFSAERPKGSFSTLEIQRTEQGDSAMYLCASSWGQGPHWGYTFGSGTRLTVV.

V gene TRBV3-1 combines with J gene TRBJ1-1; D is perhaps TRBD1 (6 bases). Per the germline V gene, CDR1 is LGHDT and CDR2 is YNNKEL (reference sequence). The V and J ends lost 4 bases and 1 base respectively, with 10 bases between them. CDR3 length: 14 residues. Here the CDR3 reads CASSRMTGNTEAFF. DNA of the CDR3: TGTGCCAGCAGCCGGATGACAGGGAACACTGAAGCTTTCTTT.

This clonotype was observed a handful of times. The rearrangement joins TRBV5-1 to TRBJ2-3; 9 bases align to TRBD2. CDR3 length: 15 amino acids. CDR1 and CDR2 (germline): SGHRS, YFSETQ. V was clipped by 5 bases and J by 2 bases; unmatched bases: 6. The CDR3 DNA is TGCGCCAGCAGTAAGCAGCGGGGGGCCACAGATACGCAGTATTTT. Protein product: CASSKQRGATDTQYF.

The chain employs TRBV6-5 and TRBJ2-1; 11 bases align to TRBD2. Germline values: CDR1 MNHEY, CDR2 SVGAGI. This CDR3 is built from 18 residues. The junction had 14 bases not matched to a gene; V was cut back by 5 bases and J by 5 bases. The CDR3 DNA reads TGTGCCAGCAGTAAAACGACCTCCGGGACTAGCGGCAACAATGAGCAGTTCTTC. Translated, it gives CASSKTTSGTSGNNEQFF.

This clonotype has only a few counts. This chain links TRBV28 with TRBJ1-1; D is ambiguous. V lost 7 bases and J lost 2, with 11 bases in between. The V gene's germline CDR1 is MDHEN and CDR2 SYDVKM. This CDR3 region has 13 residues. DNA of the CDR3: TGTGCCAGCATCTTAGGGTATAACACTGAAGCTTTCTTT. Amino acid sequence: CASILGYNTEAFF.

There are a few counts of this clonotype. CDR3 sequence reads: CASSLVARGGRQPQHF. The CDR3, as DNA: TGTGCCAGCAGCTTAGTTGCAAGGGGAGGTCGTCAGCCCCAGCATTTT. The V gene is TRBV7-8, the J gene TRBJ1-5, with D possibly TRBD1 on 5 matching bases. CDR3 size: 16 residues. The V end was cut by 1 base, the J end by 6 bases, with 16 bases between. From germline, CDR1 is SGHVS and CDR2 FQNEAQ.

This clonotype occurred many times. CDR3 DNA: TGTGCCAGCAGACCTACTCATAACTATGGCTACACCTTC. Translating it yields CASRPTHNYGYTF. This chain links TRBV6-5 with TRBJ1-2, with unresolved D. CDR3 length: 13 residues. Trimming removed 6 bases from V and 1 base from J, with 9 bases in between. The germline CDR1 and CDR2 sequences are MNHEY and SVGAGI.

This clonotype was observed a handful of times. This chain connects TRBV20-1 to TRBJ1-4, with TRBD1 matching 10 bases. Germline CDR1 is DFQATT and CDR2 is SNEGSKA (reference sequence). This CDR3 has 14 amino acids. The CDR3, as DNA: TGCAGCCCCGAACCCGGGACAGGGGACGAAAAACTGTTTTTT. Translation gives CSPEPGTGDEKLFF.

This clonotype was seen more than once but under ten times. The chain joins TRBV19 to TRBJ1-1; D might be TRBD1 (5 bases). This CDR3 has 14 amino acids. The V gene lost 7 bases and the J gene lost 1 base, with 13 bases spanning the gap. Germline V gene sequence: CDR1 LNHDA, CDR2 SQIVND (reference sequence). CDR3 sequence (DNA): TGTGCCAGTACCCACCTTGACAGGAACACTGAAGCTTTCTTT. It encodes CASTHLDRNTEAFF.

This clonotype was recorded at least ten times. This rearrangement joins TRBV6-6 to TRBJ1-6; D ambiguous. This CDR3 has 13 residues. Between the trimmed V and J ends, which lost 2 bases and 8 bases, there was a span of 7 bases. CDR1 MNHNY and CDR2 SVGAGI come from the germline V gene (reference sequence). Here the CDR3 DNA reads TGTGCCAGCAGTTACACAGCGGATTCACCCCTCCACTTT. Translating it yields CASSYTADSPLHF.

In this sample, this clonotype turned up many times. The chain has TRBV12-3 or TRBV12-4 and TRBJ2-5; 9 nucleotides line up with TRBD1. The CDR3 runs to 14 residues. J was trimmed by 9 bases and V by 3 bases; bases with no gene match: 8. The CDR3 here is CASSFRQGGSAQYF. CDR3 DNA sequence: TGTGCCAGCAGTTTCAGACAGGGGGGTTCGGCCCAGTACTTC.

This chain uses TRBV10-3 with TRBJ2-2; the D gene could be TRBD1 or TRBD2 (5 bases each). Germline V gene lookup returns CDR1 ENHRY and CDR2 SYGVKD. Trimming stripped 0 bases from V and 4 bases from J, with 9 bases between. This CDR3 comprises 15 residues. The CDR3 DNA sequence: TGTGCCATCAGTGAGTCGGGACCGGGCACCGGGGAGCTGTTTTTT. Amino acids: CAISESGPGTGELFF.

This clonotype was found many times. The chain is built from TRBV12-5 and TRBJ1-4, with 7 bases aligning to TRBD1. In germline, CDR1 is LGHNT, CDR2 FRNRAP. The CDR3 extends over 14 amino acids. V dropped 6 bases and J dropped 7; count of bases not matched to a gene: 8. This CDR3 is CASGITGAIEKLFF. For the CDR3, the DNA is TGTGCTAGTGGAATCACAGGGGCCATTGAAAAACTGTTTTTT.

The chain is built from TRBV20-1 and TRBJ1-2; D not resolved. CDR3 length equals 11 residues. V lost 7 bases to trimming and J lost 4 bases, with 10 bases between them. Per germline, CDR1 DFQATT and CDR2 SNEGSKA (reference sequence). In nucleotides, the CDR3 is TGCAGTGTTCTAAACGGCTATGGCTACACCTTC. As protein: CSVLNGYGYTF.

With regard to this clonotype: This may be a read error: a much more frequent sequence differs by one nucleotide. CDR3 in amino acids: CALGAGAVTGGLFF. CDR3 nucleotide sequence: TGTGCCCTGGGGGCGGGAGCGGTAACCGGGGGGCTGTTTTTT. V usage is TRBV6-5 and J usage is TRBJ2-2; possible D gene TRBD2, 7 bases. There are 14 residues in the CDR3. Germline V gene lookup returns CDR1 MNHEY and CDR2 SVGAGI.

This clonotype has a count of ten or more. The chain recombines TRBV18 with TRBJ2-4; D call uncertain. The CDR3 is made up of 14 amino acids. V gave up 6 bases and J gave up 8 bases, with 17 bases separating them. The V gene's germline CDR1 is KGHSH and CDR2 LQKENI. CDR3 amino acids: CASSPVKGPYIQYF. The CDR3 DNA follows: TGTGCCAGCTCTCCAGTAAAGGGTCCATACATTCAGTACTTC. The variable domain in full, completed from reference TRBV18 and TRBJ2-4, reads NAGVMQNPRHLVRRRGQEARLRCSPMKGHSHVYWYRQLPEEGLKFMVYLQKENIIDESGMPKERFSAEFPKEGPSILRIQQVVRGDSAAYFCASSPVKGPYIQYFGAGTRLSVL.

This clonotype showed up just a few times. The chain employs TRBV29-1 and TRBJ2-5, with TRBD2 matching over 11 bases. V lost 3 bases, J lost 2 bases, and 23 bases stayed unmatched. The germline CDR1 and CDR2 sequences are SQVTM and ANQGSEA. The CDR3 runs 21 residues. The CDR3 sequence is CSVDHTPSRLAGGFYQETQYF. The CDR3 nucleotides read TGCAGCGTTGACCATACTCCCTCTAGGCTAGCGGGGGGCTTCTATCAAGAGACCCAGTACTTC.

This clonotype was found many times. The chain is built from TRBV11-2 and TRBJ2-5; D ambiguous. Germline lookup yields CDR1 SGHAT and CDR2 FQNNGV. The germline V and J ends were trimmed by 4 bases and 2 bases, with 11 bases remaining between them. The CDR3 runs 14 residues. The CDR3 bases are TGTGCCAGCAGCTGGCTGAGGACGCAAGAGACCCAGTACTTC. Protein sequence: CASSWLRTQETQYF.

This clonotype turned up a few times. The genes are TRBV19 and TRBJ2-2; the D is unclear. The CDR3 contains 15 residues. The germline gives CDR1 LNHDA, CDR2 SQIVND (reference sequence). V lost 2 bases and J 0 bases, leaving 7 bases between the germline ends. The CDR3 sequence is CASSIPSTNTGELFF. CDR3 nucleotides: TGTGCCAGTAGTATACCGTCAACGAACACCGGGGAGCTGTTTTTT.